The T cell receptor beta chain described here comes from a study of identical twins. The study, taken as a whole, reports: Part of the zero-insertion signal could reflect confounding by invariant MAIT and iNKT cells.

Template switching, a step in the protocol, added a universal primer site, and cDNA carried unique molecular identifiers. MiXCR was run by TCRdb on the 5' RACE reads, yielding one entry per CDR3 protein. The data contain hundreds of thousands of distinct CDR3 sequences, about 20% of them singletons. Details on this clonotype: The antigen is undetermined.

This same sample was also taken into another study, of T cells expressing NK-cell markers. That paper states: About six of the donors carried dominant NKG2C+ clonotypes that took up 1.0-7.0% of their CD8+ T cells. The CD3+CD56-NKG2C+ fraction was also led by these clonotypes in a few donors.

The clonotype originates from a woman aged 18-29 years in good health. The source material was PBMCs.

CDR3 DNA: TGTGCCAGCTCATCCCCGGGGGGAGAGACCCAGTACTTC. Encoded protein: CASSSPGGETQYF. The chain has TRBV18 and TRBJ2-5; 7 nucleotides line up with TRBD2. With 5 bases clipped from V and 4 bases from J, the junction kept 4 bases outside the gene matches. The CDR3 spans 13 residues. CDR1 and CDR2 (germline): KGHSH, LQKENI. The whole variable domain, remainder taken from reference TRBV18 and TRBJ2-5, is NAGVMQNPRHLVRRRGQEARLRCSPMKGHSHVYWYRQLPEEGLKFMVYLQKENIIDESGMPKERFSAEFPKEGPSILRIQQVVRGDSAAYFCASSSPGGETQYFGPGTRLLVL.